This T cell receptor beta chain is drawn from a study of cytomegalovirus exposure and HLA in healthy donors. Germline-derived CDR1 and CDR2 are SGHVS and FQNEAQ. V was shortened by 5 bases and J by 3 bases, with 13 bases between the two germline ends. The CDR3 consists of 15 residues. Study-wide results and limits: According to the study, roughly 160 TCR beta chains were cytomegalovirus-associated. Researchers reportedly found TCR beta sequences accurately predicted most subjects' HLA-A and HLA-B alleles.

As regards this clone: The antigen remains unidentified.

The PCR employed 60 Vbeta primers together with 13 Jbeta primers. The data were produced by immunoSEQ multiplex PCR, yet TCRdb's version contains in-frame clones alone and is incomplete. The sample holds about 200,000 clones, 82% seen once. The sequenced sample consisted of PBMCs. V usage is TRBV7-8 and J usage is TRBJ2-2; perhaps TRBD1 as D (6 bases). This clonotype was obtained from a woman in her thirties or forties in good health and CMV-seronegative. DNA of the CDR3: TGTGCCAGCAGCCGCACAGGGTTTCACACCGGGGAGCTGTTTTTT. Protein product: CASSRTGFHTGELFF.